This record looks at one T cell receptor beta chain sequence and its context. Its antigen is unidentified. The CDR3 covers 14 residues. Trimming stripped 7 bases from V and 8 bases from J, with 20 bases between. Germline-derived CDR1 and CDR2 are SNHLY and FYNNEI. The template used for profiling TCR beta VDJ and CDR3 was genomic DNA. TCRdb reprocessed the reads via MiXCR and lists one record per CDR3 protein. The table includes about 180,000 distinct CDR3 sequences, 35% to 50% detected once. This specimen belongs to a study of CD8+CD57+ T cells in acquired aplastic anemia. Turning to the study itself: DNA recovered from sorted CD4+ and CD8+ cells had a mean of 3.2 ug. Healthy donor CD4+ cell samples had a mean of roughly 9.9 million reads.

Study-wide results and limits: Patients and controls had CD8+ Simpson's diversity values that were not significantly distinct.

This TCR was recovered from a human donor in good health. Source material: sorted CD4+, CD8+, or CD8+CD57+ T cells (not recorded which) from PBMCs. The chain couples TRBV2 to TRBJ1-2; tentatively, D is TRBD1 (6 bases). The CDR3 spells CASTSLGARLGYTF. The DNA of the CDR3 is TGTGCCAGCACCTCCCTGGGGGCGCGGTTGGGCTACACCTTC.